The clone carrying this TCR beta chain is a singleton in its sample. The sample is drawn from a study of blood T cell repertoires in COVID-19. The overall study: Researchers got acute and convalescent COVID-19 samples from the United States, Italy and Spain. From T cells, B-cell-depleted T cells, or PBMCs came the material, which was cDNA or gDNA.

Germline V gene lookup returns CDR1 SGHRS and CDR2 YFSETQ. This CDR3 is 15 amino acids long. V was clipped by 10 bases and J by 3 bases; unmatched bases: 12. Profiling relied on immunoSEQ multiplex PCR, and the TCRdb table lists in-frame clones only, not all of them. This repertoire shows some 80,000 clones, 80% to 95% found once; its top ten account for less than 0.8%. The chain links TRBV5-1 to TRBJ2-1; 8 nucleotides align to TRBD2. This TCR came from an elderly woman with acute or convalescent COVID-19. The sequenced sample was peripheral blood. CDR3 residues: CASQPASGYYNEQFF. In DNA form, the CDR3 reads TGCGCCTCCCAGCCCGCTAGCGGGTACTACAATGAGCAGTTCTTC.